Sequencing of this T cell receptor (beta chain) was carried out in a study of blood T cell repertoires in COVID-19. Sequencing was performed with immunoSEQ multiplex PCR; in TCRdb, only in-frame clones are kept and a portion is missing. The sample holds about 340,000 clones; around 83% are singletons and the top ten take almost 3%. CDR1 SEHNR and CDR2 FQNEAQ come from the germline V gene (reference sequence). Trimming stripped 5 bases from V and 6 bases from J, with 16 bases between. CDR3 length: 14 amino acids. The material sequenced was peripheral blood. The receptor was derived from a man aged 25 to 40 with active or convalescent COVID-19. The chain combines TRBV7-9 with TRBJ1-2; TRBD1 is a possible D gene (6 bases). As DNA, the CDR3 is TGTGCCAGCAGCCGAATGACCCAGGGGAATGGCTACACCTTC. The encoded protein is CASSRMTQGNGYTF.